This T cell receptor beta chain comes out of a study of CD8 T cells in ankylosing spondylitis. Whole-study findings and limits: Seven or eight highly homologous variants made up a TCR beta motif, and this motif appeared characteristic of ankylosing spondylitis blood. Disease-linked clones bore a CD8+ phenotype and were relatively rare in peripheral blood. The study looked at matched synovial fluid samples from ankylosing spondylitis patients. Disease-linked clones were reported to be significantly enriched there.

As concerns this clonotype: Its target is not known.

Making the TCR beta libraries involved quantitative 5'-RACE with molecular barcodes. One entry per CDR3 protein results from TCRdb running MiXCR on the 5' RACE reads. In the table there are around 480,000 distinct CDR3 sequences, approximately 17% of which are singletons. CDR1 and CDR2 from the germline V gene are SGHRS and YFSETQ. This CDR3 spans 16 amino acids. The V end lost 4 bases, the J end lost 0 bases, and 13 bases lay between the germline ends. The rearrangement uses TRBV5-1 and TRBJ2-2; TRBD2 is a possible D gene (6 bases). This clonotype originated in a male donor with ankylosing spondylitis. Sequenced: blood, either unsorted or a sorted T cell fraction (not recorded which). For the CDR3, the DNA is TGCGCCAGCAGCCCGTGGCGGGGAACGAACACCGGGGAGCTGTTTTTT. Residues: CASSPWRGTNTGELFF.